This TCR beta chain appears in the sequencing data of a study of blood T cell repertoires in COVID-19. About the research overall: PBMCs, B-cell-depleted T cells, or T cells were the source of the cDNA or gDNA that made up the material.

In the original analysis: For nucleated cells, counts were estimated from reference gene primer amplification. TCRdb's copy holds only in-frame clones and misses some; the assay was immunoSEQ multiplex PCR. From that table come the V and J calls and clone size; the DNA was used to work out D and trimming. The repertoire has 450,000 to 500,000 clones, roughly 85% of them found once; the top ten carry 3% to 4%. Trimming cost V 5 bases and J 0 bases, with 22 bases left between them. Germline values: CDR1 SGHTA, CDR2 FQGNSA. The CDR3 loop spans 19 amino acids. Sequencing was performed on peripheral blood. This TCR was recovered from a human donor in a cohort sampled during active COVID-19. The J gene is TRBJ2-2, the V gene TRBV7-2, with D possibly TRBD1 on 6 matching bases. CDR3: CASSLRFDRIITNTGELFF. The DNA of the CDR3 is TGTGCCAGCAGCCTCCGCTTCGACAGGATTATTACGAACACCGGGGAGCTGTTTTTT. The entire variable domain, with the rest obtained from reference TRBV7-2 and TRBJ2-2, is as follows: GAGVSQSPSNKVTEKGKDVELRCDPISGHTALYWYRQSLGQGLEFLIYFQGNSAPDKSGLPSDRFSAERTGGSVSTLTIQRTQQEDSAVYLCASSLRFDRIITNTGELFFGEGSRLTVL.